These 13 T cell receptor beta chains originate from one sample sequenced in a study of identifying expanded T cells in peripheral blood. Method: immunoSEQ multiplex PCR; TCRdb's copy keeps in-frame clones and lacks some. Of about 52,000 clones in the sample, 82% are singletons; the top ten hold approximately 15%. Specimen: blood. All receptors come from a person between 18 and 75 years old in good health.

The chain links TRBV27 to TRBJ2-1; D gene ambiguous. The germline V gene encodes CDR1 MNHEY and CDR2 SMNVEV (reference sequence). CDR3 length: 11 amino acids. Trimming left V 3 bases short and J 16 bases short, with 13 bases between. CDR3 amino acids: CASSFLGLTFF. DNA for the CDR3: TGTGCCAGCAGTTTCCTAGGGCTGACATTCTTC.

The CDR3 protein is CASSFRGGDGAFF. CDR3 coding DNA: TGTGCCAGCAGCTTTCGGGGGGGAGATGGAGCTTTCTTT. The chain uses TRBV7-3 and TRBJ1-1; D possibly corresponds to TRBD1 (5 bases). The CDR3 has 13 residues. V gave up 3 bases and J gave up 10 bases, with 15 bases separating them. The V gene's germline CDR1 is SGHTA and CDR2 FQGTGA.

As to this clone: One base away lies a much larger clone, so this may be a sequencing read error. The sample contains more than one DNA sequence encoding this CDR3. The chain carries TRBV6-1 and TRBJ1-5, with D possibly matching TRBD1 (5 bases). This CDR3 spans 12 amino acids. With 6 bases removed from V and 2 bases from J, the gap between germline ends came to 5 bases. Germline CDR1 MNHNS, CDR2 SASEGT. CDR3 in DNA: TGTGCCAGCAGGGGGGGCAATCAGCCCCAGCATTTT. It encodes CASRGGNQPQHF.

In its sample, this clone was seen once. The chain has TRBV7-9 and TRBJ1-1, with TRBD1 as a possible D gene (6 bases). The CDR3 totals 13 residues. Trimming shortened V by 8 bases and J by 7 bases, and 17 bases separated the two germline ends. Per the germline V gene, CDR1 is SEHNR and CDR2 is FQNEAQ (reference sequence). Here the CDR3 reads CASAPVGDIEAFF. The CDR3 DNA reads as TGTGCCAGCGCCCCGGTGGGGGACATTGAAGCTTTCTTT.

J is TRBJ2-1 and V is TRBV6-4; no definite D call. Trimming took 9 bases from V and 0 from J, leaving 15 bases between them. The CDR3 contains 15 residues. CDR1 is MRHNA, CDR2 SNTAGT, per germline. The CDR3 bases are TGTGCCAGTTCGGCGAGCGAAAGCTCCTACAATGAGCAGTTCTTC. It encodes CASSASESSYNEQFF.

V gene TRBV6-1 combines with J gene TRBJ1-2; D unresolved. Germline V gives CDR1 MNHNS, CDR2 SASEGT. The length of the CDR3 is 13 residues. Between the trimmed V and J ends, which lost 6 bases and 3 bases, there was a span of 11 bases. The CDR3 bases are TGTGCCAGCAGGATCACAGTGGACTATGGCTACACCTTC. Translation gives CASRITVDYGYTF.

This clone has a handful of counts. The chain employs TRBV6-5 and TRBJ1-1; the D gene is possibly TRBD1 (6 bases). Germline values: CDR1 MNHEY, CDR2 SVGAGI. V was shortened by 6 bases and J by 8 bases, with 22 bases between the two germline ends. This CDR3 is 15 amino acids long. The CDR3 DNA follows: TGTGCCAGCAGCCACCTACCTAAGGACAGCCAAGAAGCTTTCTTT. Its translation: CASSHLPKDSQEAFF.

V and J are TRBV5-4 and TRBJ2-7; TRBD2 aligns across 7 bases. Per germline, CDR1 SGHNT and CDR2 YYREEE (reference sequence). The CDR3 is 12 amino acids. The V gene end was trimmed by 2 bases and the J gene end by 7 bases; junction bases not matched to a gene: 3. The CDR3 region has the DNA TGTGCCAGCAGCTTCGGGGGGAGGGAGCAGTACGTC. Protein sequence: CASSFGGREQYV.

This chain uses TRBV5-8 with TRBJ1-5; TRBD1 matches 7 bases. V lost 4 bases, J lost 3 bases, and 7 bases stayed unmatched. This CDR3 contains 15 residues. Germline V lookup: CDR1 SGHTS, CDR2 YDEGEE. CDR3 nucleotides: TGTGCCAGCAGCGGGGGACAGACCTACAATCAGCCCCAGCATTTT. This sequence encodes CASSGGQTYNQPQHF.

The DNA of the CDR3 is TGTGCCAGCAGCAGGGAGCAGGACACTGAAGCTTTCTTT. Protein product: CASSREQDTEAFF. The V call is TRBV2, the J call TRBJ1-1; D may be TRBD1 (5 bases). The CDR3 has 13 residues. The germline CDR1 and CDR2 sequences are SNHLY and FYNNEI. V was shortened by 6 bases and J by 3 bases, with 11 bases between the two germline ends.

The chain is built from TRBV19 and TRBJ2-3, with D tentatively TRBD1 (5 bases). The CDR3 totals 13 residues. The V gene's germline CDR1 is LNHDA and CDR2 SQIVND (reference sequence). Between the trimmed V and J ends, which lost 3 bases and 4 bases, there was a span of 8 bases. The CDR3 DNA is TGTGCCAGTAGTATGGCAGGGCCAGATACGCAGTATTTT. It is translated as CASSMAGPDTQYF.

V is TRBV5-1 and J is TRBJ2-7, with D hard to call. This CDR3 has 16 amino acids. Trimming shortened V by 0 bases and J by 1 base, and 14 bases separated the two germline ends. The V gene's germline CDR1 is SGHRS and CDR2 YFSETQ. CDR3 coding DNA: TGCGCCAGCAGCTTGGAGGGCAGCCCCCGATCCTACGAGCAGTACTTC. The encoded protein is CASSLEGSPRSYEQYF.

This chain joins TRBV19 and TRBJ1-6; D call uncertain. From germline, CDR1 is LNHDA and CDR2 SQIVND (reference sequence). The CDR3 contains 16 residues. The ends were cut back, 3 bases at V and 5 bases at J, with 14 bases in the middle. The CDR3 protein is CASSIGLKLDNSPLHF. The CDR3 bases are TGTGCCAGTAGTATTGGTTTGAAGTTGGATAATTCACCCCTCCACTTT. The variable domain in full, completed from reference TRBV19 and TRBJ1-6, reads DGGITQSPKYLFRKEGQNVTLSCEQNLNHDAMYWYRQDPGQGLRLIYYSQIVNDFQKGDIAEGYSVSREKKESFPLTVTSAQKNPTAFYLCASSIGLKLDNSPLHFGNGTRLTVT.